These 29 T cell receptor beta chains originate from one sample sequenced in a study of T cell responses to AZD1222 COVID-19 vaccine. Assay: immunoSEQ multiplex PCR; the TCRdb copy retains only in-frame clones and omits some. The profile shows tens of thousands of clones, about 88% of them singletons. Sequencing was performed on peripheral blood, taken on day 0 of AZD1222 vaccination. These receptors originate from an adult in good health.

The V gene is TRBV19, the J gene TRBJ2-7; TRBD2 matches 10 bases. Germline V lookup: CDR1 LNHDA, CDR2 SQIVND (reference sequence). The length of the CDR3 is 14 residues. The junction had 2 bases not matched to a gene; V was cut back by 6 bases and J by 0 bases. CDR3 sequence: CASRPSGSSYEQYF. The DNA for the CDR3 is TGTGCCAGTAGGCCTAGCGGGAGCTCCTACGAGCAGTACTTC.

This clone has a single count. Other DNA sequences within the sample encode an identical CDR3. V gene TRBV3-1 (or the pseudogene TRBV3-2) combines with J gene TRBJ2-7; D is undetermined. The V gene lost 2 bases and the J gene lost 1 base, with 0 bases spanning the gap. This CDR3 has 11 residues. The germline V gene has CDR1 LGHDT and CDR2 YNNKEL (reference sequence). DNA for the CDR3: TGTGCCAGCAGCCAATCCTACGAGCAGTACTTC. Its protein is CASSQSYEQYF.

V gene TRBV3-1 (or the pseudogene TRBV3-2) combines with J gene TRBJ2-2, with D perhaps matching TRBD1 (6 bases). The CDR3 spans 21 residues. Germline CDR1 reads LGHDT; CDR2 reads YNNKEL (reference sequence). Trimming pared 0 bases from V and 1 base from J, leaving 24 bases between. The CDR3 sequence: CASSQEALNGLGTMNTGELFF. The CDR3 DNA reads as TGTGCCAGCAGCCAAGAGGCATTAAACGGGCTCGGGACAATGAACACCGGGGAGCTGTTTTTT.

The chain uses TRBV18 and TRBJ2-7; 8 bases map to TRBD1. With 0 bases clipped from V and 1 base from J, the junction kept 5 bases outside the gene matches. Germline V gene data show CDR1 as KGHSH and CDR2 as LQKENI. This CDR3 has 16 amino acids. The CDR3 DNA follows: TGTGCCAGCTCACCACCGAAGGGACAGGTATCCTACGAGCAGTACTTC. Translated, it gives CASSPPKGQVSYEQYF.

In its sample, this clone was seen a few times. This chain joins TRBV6-5 and TRBJ1-5, with 10 bases identical to TRBD1. This CDR3 comprises 15 residues. Germline CDR1 and CDR2: MNHEY and SVGAGI. V shed 5 bases, J shed 6 bases, and the junction held 7 bases outside the gene matches. The CDR3, as DNA: TGTGCCAGCAGTACAGGACAGGGGGAGGGTCAGCCCCAGCATTTT. Protein: CASSTGQGEGQPQHF.

This chain uses TRBV10-2 with TRBJ2-1; 9 bases fit TRBD2. Germline assignment: CDR1 WSHSY and CDR2 SAAADI. The J segment lost 1 base and the V segment lost 4 bases, leaving 2 bases of the junction unmatched. The CDR3 contains 15 residues. CDR3 in amino acids: CASSALAGSYNEQFF. Written as DNA, the CDR3 is TGCGCCAGCAGTGCGCTAGCGGGGTCCTACAATGAGCAGTTCTTC.

This chain uses TRBV5-4 with TRBJ1-1; the match to TRBD1 covers 7 bases. The CDR3 is 17 residues long. V lost 0 bases, J lost 4 bases, and 12 bases stayed unmatched. Germline V gives CDR1 SGHNT, CDR2 YYREEE (reference sequence). The DNA of the CDR3 is TGTGCCAGCAGCTTGGCTGGCTTGGGCAGGGGGGCCACTGAAGCTTTCTTT. Its translation: CASSLAGLGRGATEAFF. Using reference TRBV5-4 and TRBJ1-1 for the parts outside the CDR3, the full variable domain is ETGVTQSPTHLIKTRGQQVTLRCSSQSGHNTVSWYQQALGQGPQFIFQYYREEENGRGNFPPRFSGLQFPNYSSELNVNALELDDSALYLCASSLAGLGRGATEAFFGQGTRLTVV.

This rearrangement joins TRBV19 to TRBJ1-5; the match to TRBD1 covers 7 bases. Germline V gives CDR1 LNHDA, CDR2 SQIVND (reference sequence). Unmatched junction bases numbered 2, after V lost 5 bases and J lost 4 bases. CDR3 length: 13 amino acids. CDR3 residues: CASSDRANQPQHF. CDR3 DNA: TGTGCCAGTAGTGACAGGGCTAATCAGCCCCAGCATTTT.

The genes are TRBV2 and TRBJ2-7; 10 nucleotides match TRBD1. After removal of 5 bases from V and 2 bases from J, the junction contained 3 bases not matched to a gene. The CDR3 has 14 residues. Germline V gene sequence: CDR1 SNHLY, CDR2 FYNNEI. The CDR3 protein is CASSRQGAPYEQYF. The CDR3 DNA sequence: TGTGCCAGCAGTAGACAGGGGGCCCCCTACGAGCAGTACTTC.

V gene TRBV5-5 combines with J gene TRBJ1-5, with unresolved D. The CDR3 sequence is 13 residues long. V was shortened by 4 bases and J by 0 bases, with 5 bases between the two germline ends. Germline assignment: CDR1 SGHKS and CDR2 YYEKEE (reference sequence). Here the CDR3 reads CASSPHSNQPQHF. The CDR3 region has the DNA TGTGCCAGCAGCCCCCATAGCAATCAGCCCCAGCATTTT.

J is TRBJ2-7 and V is TRBV6-5, with 9 bases aligning to TRBD1. The CDR3 has 13 residues. The ends lost 6 bases at V and 4 bases at J; junction bases unmatched: 4. Germline loops: CDR1 MNHEY, CDR2 SVGAGI. The CDR3 loop reads CASSQDRGYEQYF. DNA of the CDR3: TGTGCCAGCAGCCAGGACAGGGGATACGAGCAGTACTTC.

The chain recombines TRBV6-4 with TRBJ2-1; D is unclear. Between the trimmed V and J ends, which lost 3 bases and 0 bases, there was a span of 12 bases. CDR1 and CDR2 from the germline V gene are MRHNA and SNTAGT. The CDR3 loop spans 16 amino acids. The CDR3 nucleotides read TGTGCCAGCAGTGATCAGCACTCGAGCTCCTACAATGAGCAGTTCTTC. Protein product: CASSDQHSSSYNEQFF.

The chain couples TRBV7-9 to TRBJ2-2; D unresolved. Germline CDR1 SEHNR, CDR2 FQNEAQ (reference sequence). CDR3 size: 16 residues. Trimming pared 5 bases from V and 5 bases from J, leaving 18 bases between. The chain's CDR3 is CASSLRMGFKTGELFF. As DNA, the CDR3 is TGTGCCAGCAGCCTACGTATGGGGTTTAAAACCGGGGAGCTGTTTTTT.

The J gene is TRBJ1-1, the V gene TRBV7-2; 8 positions match TRBD1. The ends lost 5 bases at V and 10 bases at J; junction bases unmatched: 9. This CDR3 is built from 13 residues. Germline CDR1 SGHTA, CDR2 FQGNSA. The CDR3 loop is CASSRDRGETAFF. In nucleotides, the CDR3 is TGTGCCAGCAGCCGAGACAGGGGAGAGACAGCTTTCTTT.

The chain carries TRBV4-1 and TRBJ1-2, with a tentative D call TRBD1 (5 bases). Trimming pared 0 bases from V and 4 bases from J, leaving 12 bases between. The CDR3 covers 15 residues. CDR1 is MGHRA, CDR2 YSYEKL, per germline. The CDR3 DNA is TGCGCCAGCAGCCAAGAGTCACAGGCCCTCTATGGCTACACCTTC. As protein: CASSQESQALYGYTF.

By share, this clone ranks as medium-sized. CDR3 bases: TGTGCCAGCAGCAAAGAGGGGGACCCCGGAGAGGTATCCTACAATGAGCAGTTCTTC. Its translation is CASSKEGDPGEVSYNEQFF. The V and J genes are TRBV21-1 and TRBJ2-1; no check of the table's D call, TRBD1, against the DNA was made. TRBV21-1 is listed as a pseudogene. The CDR3 has 19 residues.

A single count supports this clone. The V gene is TRBV5-1, the J gene TRBJ2-7; TRBD1 agrees at 9 bases. The CDR3 is 13 amino acids. After removal of 4 bases from V and 7 bases from J, the junction contained 6 bases not matched to a gene. CDR1 is SGHRS and CDR2 is YFSETQ in the germline V gene. The CDR3 is CASSGTGSREQYF. Here the CDR3 DNA reads TGCGCCAGCAGCGGGACAGGGTCCCGGGAGCAGTACTTC.

The V and J genes are TRBV7-3 and TRBJ2-1, with 9 nucleotides matching TRBD1. V gave up 3 bases and J gave up 7 bases; unmatched junction bases: 7. The CDR3 sequence is 15 residues long. Germline assignment: CDR1 SGHTA and CDR2 FQGTGA. Written as DNA, the CDR3 is TGTGCCAGCAGCTTGTTACAGGGGGCATATAATGAGCAGTTCTTC. Translating gives CASSLLQGAYNEQFF.

Details on this clone: A read error may produce the germline difference seen at one junction end. This chain connects TRBV14 to TRBJ2-7, with D unresolved. Germline V gene lookup returns CDR1 SGHDN and CDR2 FVKESK. This CDR3 has 12 amino acids. The CDR3 here is CASSRLDGDRDF. The CDR3 DNA reads TGTGCCAGCAGCCGACTTGACGGAGATCGGGACTTC.

The chain uses TRBV9 and TRBJ1-6; no clear D gene. The V and J ends lost 0 bases and 8 bases respectively, with 9 bases between them. The germline CDR1 and CDR2 sequences are SGDLS and YYNGEE. The CDR3 spans 14 residues. CDR3 DNA: TGTGCCAGCAGCGTAGGTGCCGGGGATTCACCCCTCCACTTT. Translation: CASSVGAGDSPLHF.

This chain links TRBV30 with TRBJ1-6, with TRBD1 matching over 9 bases. The V gene's germline CDR1 is GTSNPN and CDR2 SVGIG (reference sequence). With 3 bases clipped from V and 7 bases from J, the junction kept 7 bases outside the gene matches. The CDR3 totals 15 residues. The CDR3, as DNA: TGTGCCTGGAGAGGACAGGGGATCGGCAATTCACCCCTCCACTTT. Translation: CAWRGQGIGNSPLHF.

This clone was seen once. Here the CDR3 reads CASSLEMTVTTEAFF. The CDR3 region has the DNA TGTGCCAGCAGCTTAGAAATGACCGTCACCACTGAAGCTTTCTTT. V gene TRBV7-2 combines with J gene TRBJ1-1; D is undetermined. The CDR3 is 15 residues long. The germline V gene has CDR1 SGHTA and CDR2 FQGNSA. Trimming cost V 1 base and J 4 bases, with 13 bases left between them.

This chain uses TRBV2 with TRBJ2-1, with unresolved D. Germline lookup yields CDR1 SNHLY and CDR2 FYNNEI. The CDR3 is 14 residues long. The ends were cut back, 5 bases at V and 4 bases at J, with 12 bases in the middle. CDR3 residues: CASSTAMGYNEQFF. DNA of the CDR3: TGTGCCAGCAGTACTGCGATGGGATACAATGAGCAGTTCTTC.

This clone appeared a single time. V and J are TRBV27 and TRBJ1-6; TRBD1 is a possible D gene (6 bases). Trimming cost V 5 bases and J 6 bases, with 14 bases left between them. Germline values: CDR1 MNHEY, CDR2 SMNVEV (reference sequence). The length of the CDR3 is 15 residues. The CDR3 nucleotides read TGTGCCAGCAGTCTCCGGACAGTCTCTAATTCACCCCTCCACTTT. This gives the protein CASSLRTVSNSPLHF.

This rearrangement joins TRBV2 to TRBJ2-7; no definite D call. This CDR3 is 10 amino acids long. Per germline, CDR1 SNHLY and CDR2 FYNNEI. Trimming took 4 bases from V and 7 from J, leaving 5 bases between them. The CDR3 sequence: CASSVREQYF. CDR3 DNA: TGTGCCAGCAGTGTCCGGGAGCAGTACTTC.

The chain is built from TRBV19 and TRBJ1-1; D not resolved. Trimming removed 7 bases at V and 2 bases at J, with 14 bases between. The germline CDR1 and CDR2 sequences are LNHDA and SQIVND (reference sequence). The CDR3 loop spans 14 amino acids. Here the CDR3 DNA reads TGTGCCAGTACCCCCCGGTTTATCAACACTGAAGCTTTCTTT. This encodes CASTPRFINTEAFF.

V is TRBV4-1 and J is TRBJ2-1; TRBD1 matches at 8 bases. From germline, CDR1 is MGHRA and CDR2 YSYEKL. The J segment lost 4 bases and the V segment lost 2 bases, leaving 4 bases of the junction unmatched. The CDR3 totals 15 residues. The CDR3, as DNA: TGCGCCAGCAGCCAATGGACAGGGTCTTACAATGAGCAGTTCTTC. It codes for CASSQWTGSYNEQFF.

The rearrangement joins TRBV5-1 to TRBJ1-4, with TRBD1 identical over 12 bases. In germline, CDR1 is SGHRS, CDR2 YFSETQ. This CDR3 contains 19 residues. V shed 4 bases and J 0 bases; nucleotides not matched to a gene: 10. Here the CDR3 reads CASSPGTGGRGATNEKLFF. The CDR3 nucleotides are TGCGCCAGCAGCCCGGGGACAGGGGGCCGCGGAGCAACTAATGAAAAACTGTTTTTT.

The rearrangement uses TRBV4-1 and TRBJ2-3, with 10 bases matching TRBD1. The CDR3 length is 16 residues. Germline-derived CDR1 and CDR2 are MGHRA and YSYEKL. J gave up 4 bases and V 4 bases, and 8 bases lay outside the gene matches. For the CDR3, the DNA is TGCGCCAGCAGCCTTCGGGACAGGGGATTGTCAGATACGCAGTATTTT. This encodes CASSLRDRGLSDTQYF.